Following are 7 T cell receptor beta chains from one sample sequenced in a study of cytomegalovirus exposure and HLA in healthy donors. The PCR used 60 Vbeta and 13 Jbeta primers. TCRdb's table, derived via immunoSEQ multiplex PCR, lists solely in-frame clones and lacks some. The table lists about 130,000 clones, about 74% of them singletons. Source material: PBMCs. The receptors derive from an older woman in good health and CMV-seronegative.

The chain is built from TRBV10-2 and TRBJ2-7; TRBD2 agrees at 14 bases. Per germline, CDR1 WSHSY and CDR2 SAAADI. After removal of 8 bases from V and 5 bases from J, the junction contained 5 bases not matched to a gene. The CDR3 has 14 residues. The CDR3 DNA is TGCGCCAGCGGGACTAGCGGGAGAGGGAACGAGCAGTACTTC. Encoded protein: CASGTSGRGNEQYF.

The chain has TRBV19 and TRBJ1-1; perhaps TRBD1 as D (5 bases). CDR1 and CDR2 (germline): LNHDA, SQIVND (reference sequence). The CDR3 spans 13 residues. V lost 1 base and J 5 bases, leaving 8 bases between the germline ends. The CDR3 DNA sequence: TGTGCCAGTAGTATAGGGGGGGTGACTGAAGCTTTCTTT. It is translated as CASSIGGVTEAFF.

V gene TRBV30 combines with J gene TRBJ2-1, with 14 bases matching TRBD2. This CDR3 is 15 amino acids long. Per the germline V gene, CDR1 is GTSNPN and CDR2 is SVGIG (reference sequence). The trim removed 2 bases at V and 9 bases at J, leaving 6 bases unmatched. This chain's CDR3 is CAWSRGLAGVGEQFF. The CDR3 DNA is TGTGCCTGGAGTCGGGGACTAGCGGGAGTCGGTGAGCAGTTCTTC.

The rearrangement links TRBV6-5 to TRBJ1-4, with 8 bases lining up with TRBD1. The V gene end was trimmed by 0 bases and the J gene end by 8 bases; junction bases not matched to a gene: 5. There are 15 residues in the CDR3. Germline V gives CDR1 MNHEY, CDR2 SVGAGI. CDR3 nucleotides: TGTGCCAGCAGTTACTCTAACAGGGGGTACGAAAAACTGTTTTTT. It yields the protein CASSYSNRGYEKLFF.

The chain recombines TRBV11-2 with TRBJ2-7; 7 bases map to TRBD2. Germline assignment: CDR1 SGHAT and CDR2 FQNNGV. V dropped 0 bases and J dropped 7; count of bases not matched to a gene: 12. The CDR3 has 16 amino acids. As DNA, the CDR3 is TGTGCCAGCAGCTTAGATAATACGCGGGGGTCGAGAGAGCAGTACTTC. It yields the protein CASSLDNTRGSREQYF.

The rearrangement joins TRBV11-2 to TRBJ2-7; D is unclear. The CDR3 consists of 14 residues. Germline CDR1 and CDR2: SGHAT and FQNNGV. V shed 1 base and J shed 4 bases, with 11 bases lying between them. The CDR3 region is CASSLGLVLYEQYF. The CDR3 DNA follows: TGTGCCAGCAGCTTAGGCCTAGTCCTGTACGAGCAGTACTTC.

This clone has just a few counts. V usage is TRBV2 and J usage is TRBJ2-7; 7 bases match TRBD1. Germline V CDR1 and CDR2: SNHLY, FYNNEI. V dropped 3 bases and J dropped 3; count of bases not matched to a gene: 5. The CDR3 length is 14 residues. The CDR3 nucleotides read TGTGCCAGCAGTGATCGGGACAGTGGCTACGAGCAGTACTTC. As protein: CASSDRDSGYEQYF.